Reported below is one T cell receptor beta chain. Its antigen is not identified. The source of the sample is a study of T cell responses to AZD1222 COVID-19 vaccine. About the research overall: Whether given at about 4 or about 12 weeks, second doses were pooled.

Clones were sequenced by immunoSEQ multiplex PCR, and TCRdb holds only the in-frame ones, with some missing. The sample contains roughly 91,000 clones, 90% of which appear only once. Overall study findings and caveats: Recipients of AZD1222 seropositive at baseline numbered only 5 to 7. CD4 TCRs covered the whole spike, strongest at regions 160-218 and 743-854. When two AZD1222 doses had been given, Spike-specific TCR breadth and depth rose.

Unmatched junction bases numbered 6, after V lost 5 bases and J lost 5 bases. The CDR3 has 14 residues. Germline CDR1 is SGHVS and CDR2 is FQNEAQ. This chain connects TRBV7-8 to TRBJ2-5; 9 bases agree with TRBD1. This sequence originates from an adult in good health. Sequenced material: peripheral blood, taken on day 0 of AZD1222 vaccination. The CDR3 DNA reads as TGTGCCAGCAGCCCCAGACAGGGGGGGGAGACCCAGTACTTC. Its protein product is CASSPRQGGETQYF.